Described below is a single T cell receptor (beta chain) sequence and its context. Its specificity is not known. cDNA came from 0.5 to 1 ug RNA primed by random hexamers. An immunoSEQ multiplex PCR amplified TCR beta CDR3 over 54 Vbeta and 13 Jbeta. One entry per CDR3 protein, called by TCRdb with MiXCR from the immunoSEQ multiplex PCR reads. This sample has 180,000 or so distinct CDR3 sequences, with 85% to 95% found just once. CDR1 is DFQATT and CDR2 is SNEGSKA in the germline V gene (reference sequence). Trimming shortened V by 5 bases and J by 1 base, and 12 bases separated the two germline ends. The CDR3 sequence is 13 residues long. The entry originates in a study of CD8 T cells in Susac syndrome. The study's findings and limits: Clonal expansion was absent from the CD4+ T cell repertoires in Susac syndrome.

The J gene is TRBJ2-7, the V gene TRBV20-1; possible D gene TRBD2, 6 bases. Sequencing was performed on CD4+ T cells from PBMCs. This TCR was recovered from a human donor with Susac syndrome. This CDR3 is CSAPGTYSYEQYF. The CDR3 DNA reads as TGCAGTGCTCCCGGGACTTATTCCTACGAGCAGTACTTC.